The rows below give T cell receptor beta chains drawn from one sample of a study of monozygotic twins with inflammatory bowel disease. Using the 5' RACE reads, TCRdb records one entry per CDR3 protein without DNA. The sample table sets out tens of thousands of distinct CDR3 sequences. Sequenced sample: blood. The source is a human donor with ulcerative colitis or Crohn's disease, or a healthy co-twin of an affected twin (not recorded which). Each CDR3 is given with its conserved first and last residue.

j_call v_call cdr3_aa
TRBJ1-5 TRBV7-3 CASSLRRDIGRDNQPQHF
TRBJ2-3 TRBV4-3 CASRTDRGEDTQYF
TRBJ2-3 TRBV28 CASSLFSGFTDTQYF
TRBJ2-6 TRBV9 CASSQTGTSSGANVLTF
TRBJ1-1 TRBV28 CASSSTDRGAFF
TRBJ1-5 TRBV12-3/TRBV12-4 CASSYGQGDQPQHF
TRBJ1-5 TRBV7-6 CASSPEFGVNQPQHF
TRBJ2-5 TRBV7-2 CASSPTGAQYF
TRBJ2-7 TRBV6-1 CASNHATYEQYF
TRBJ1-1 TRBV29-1 CSAVRRDDAFF
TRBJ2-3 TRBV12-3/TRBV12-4 CASSPPSLSTDTQYF
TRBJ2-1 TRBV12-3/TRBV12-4 CASRKREPHNEQFF
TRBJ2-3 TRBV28 CASSFPGGRVDTQYF
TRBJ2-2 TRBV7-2 CASSLVRSTGELFF
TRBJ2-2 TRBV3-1 CASSQVEPKNTGELFF
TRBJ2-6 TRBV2 CASSPRQAGANVLTF
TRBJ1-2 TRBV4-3 CASSQDYNSYGYTF
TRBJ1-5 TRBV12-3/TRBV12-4 CASSLAAFGYSNQPQHF
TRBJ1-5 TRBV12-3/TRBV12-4 CASSLAGDQPQHF
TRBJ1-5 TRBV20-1 CSAPRAGSNQPQHF
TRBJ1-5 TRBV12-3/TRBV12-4 CASSPPGLSNQPQHF
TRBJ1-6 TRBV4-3 CASSQVRGGGEPLHF
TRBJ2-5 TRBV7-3 CASSLYTEETQYF
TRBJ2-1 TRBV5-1 CASRDRKTGTSGKFAGEQFF
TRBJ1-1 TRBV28 CASSLVQGAYLNTEAFF
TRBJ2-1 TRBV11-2 CASSPGWGPNEQFF
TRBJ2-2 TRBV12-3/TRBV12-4 CASTLLALTGELFF
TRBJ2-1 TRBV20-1 CSATPTAGGWDEQFF
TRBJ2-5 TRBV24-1 CATSDLGSSGGARETQYF
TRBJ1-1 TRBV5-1 CASSNLTVGGTEAFF
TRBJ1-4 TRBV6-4 CASSPEIEKLFF
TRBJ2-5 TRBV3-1 CASSQVRETQYF
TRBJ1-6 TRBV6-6 CASSYGDIYSPLHF
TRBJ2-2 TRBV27 CASRFLGQGAGELFF
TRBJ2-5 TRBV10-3 CAIRGQETQYF